This TCR beta chain derives from a study of cytomegalovirus exposure and HLA in healthy donors (dated by TCRdb to the late 2010s). As for the study more broadly: An earlier analysis of several hundred of the donors reported more than 250 Gb of sequence data and roughly 100 million unique TCR beta sequences from about 200 million T cells. About 280 gigabases of sequencing data and tens of millions of unique TCR sequences were included in an early release covering roughly 600 HLA-typed donors. Of the roughly 430 genotyped donors, roughly 80% fell in the genetic ancestry cluster associated with self-reported Caucasian donors. The study aimed to test whether cataloging public T cell receptors could reveal signatures of past pathogen exposure. The study profiled the T cell repertoires of under 850 subjects by immunosequencing and related them to cytomegalovirus serostatus. In addition to the first cohort of about 650 subjects, a separate validation cohort of 120 different subjects was used. The study combined high-throughput TCR immunosequencing, statistical association of individual TCRs with disease status, and machine learning to predict cytomegalovirus infection status. A later analysis re-examined previously published TCR beta repertoires from more than 550 donors and added high-resolution HLA genotyping to investigate patterns of TCR occurrence. Rather than drawing on any new phenotypic data, the later analysis identified candidate immune exposures from TCR beta sequences and the way those sequences occurred across donors. An earlier analysis of 587 of the donors used high-throughput TCR beta sequencing to judge whether each TCR beta V gene segment behaved as functional or pseudogenic. Donor age, sex, ethnicity and CMV serostatus were compiled alongside the repertoire data. Genome-wide SNP genotypes for about 65% of the roughly 670 donors were used in a later genetic analysis, which treated that subset as a discovery cohort. Every repertoire in the discovery cohort had been generated on one and the same sequencing platform. HLA typing covered class I and class II loci at four-digit resolution. Typing coverage differed by locus: A, B, C, DRB1 and DQB1 were typed in about 629-630 donors, DQA1 in about 550, DPA1 in 600 to 610, and DPB1 in just under 480. Roughly 5 DR-DQ haplotypes were handled as single units for association and clustering because linkage in the cohort was strong. On average, roughly 240,000 unique TCR beta nucleotide sequences were sequenced per donor among a few hundred genotyped donors of the cohort, with roughly a sixth of those sequences being non-productive. Points the paper makes about the study in general: In the study, 164 TCR beta chains were listed as associated with cytomegalovirus. The presence/absence analyses assumed that sequencing depth was roughly uniform across donors, and that assumption may not be true. In vitro tests confirmed that three of the cytomegalovirus-associated TCR beta chains recognize cytomegalovirus antigens. Compared with the approximately 710-donor mean, donors in an Asian-associated ancestry cluster had fewer N-insertions in productive TCRs, according to a later genetic analysis. Most TCR sequences were observed very rarely across donors, whereas some public TCRs were present in many individuals. V-gene and J-gene trimming of TCR beta chains was associated with a missense DCLRE1C variant in a later genetic analysis, and the association was replicated in an independent cohort. In a later analysis, TCR association rates were found to vary across HLA loci, with the most associated TCRs seen for DRB1 alleles and the fewest for HLA-C alleles. When HLA alleles, especially DR and DQ, strongly co-occurred, TCR associations were difficult to assign to individual alleles. In a later analysis, HLA-associated TCR beta chains were found to be more clonally expanded and to have lower generation probabilities than equally common non-associated chains. In a later analysis, more than 15,000 TCR beta sequences were associated with specific HLA alleles at a false discovery rate of 0.05. In an earlier analysis of some 640 of the donors, most TCR beta V segments were observed in productive rearrangements about 87% or about 30% of the time, broadly matching IMGT annotations. Roughly 17 rarely observed V segments, including chromosome 9 orphons, were excluded from the earlier analysis of approximately 500 of the donors because counts were too low. Linkage disequilibrium might explain the correlated functional status among segregating V segments, but an unknown experimental factor could not be excluded. Because some donors lacked HLA typing at each locus, the association tests relied only on the typed subset. The cohort was sequenced for TCR beta chains only, and without alpha or paired-chain data the features that could be detected were limited. A further reported finding was that TCR beta sequences accurately predicted the HLA-A and HLA-B alleles for most subjects in the first cohort. Most CMV-associated TCR beta chains appeared to be HLA-restricted in a later analysis, and the HLA associations seemed to be driven largely by CMV exposure. A cluster of highly shared sequence variants was judged likely to be a technical artifact of the sequencing pipeline. Some IMGT-functional V segments, including TRBV6-2 and TRBV6-3, could not be told apart with the 87-base-pair reads, so those segments were excluded. The authors suggested that the approach could potentially be extended to other disease states and immunological phenotypes. The only immune exposure information available for the cohort was CMV serostatus. In both the original and validation cohorts, the classifier was reported to diagnose cytomegalovirus status with high specificity and sensitivity. A later analysis reported that several top co-occurrence clusters appeared linked to parvovirus B19, influenza, CMV and Epstein-Barr virus.

Library method: the immunoSEQ multiplex PCR assay. For the multiplex PCR, a mixture combining 60 forward primers for TCR Vbeta segments and 13 reverse primers for TCR Jbeta segments was used. A multiplex PCR assay on genomic DNA amplified the CDR3 region of rearranged TCR beta genes. Amplified TCR beta libraries were sequenced as 87-base-pair reads on the Illumina HiSeq System. On the study's bioinformatics: A later analysis tallied roughly 76 million unique TCR beta chains across the 650 to 750 repertoires, and some 10 million of those chains were shared by two or more donors. Raw reads were error-corrected and collapsed into unique sequences by a nearest-neighbor algorithm in which closely related sequences were merged to remove PCR and sequencing errors. CDR3 sequences were aligned to IMGT reference sequences to assign V, D and J gene segments. For a sequence to be retained, a match of at least six nucleotides was required to both a V gene segment and a J gene segment. A rearrangement counted as productive if the CDR3 had no stop codons and remained in frame with V and J, and every other rearrangement counted as non-productive. Following IMGT convention, CDR3 was defined as the stretch from the second conserved V-encoded cysteine up to the conserved J-encoded phenylalanine. In an earlier analysis of more than 550 of the donors, sequences lacking an unambiguous match to a single V gene segment were excluded. In an earlier analysis of several hundred of the donors, a V segment was called functional when productive rearrangements were above 56.7%, and segregating when the standard deviation between donors exceeded 5%. A statistical classification framework was built for diagnosing cytomegalovirus status from the catalog of TCR beta chain sequences. A later analysis assigned V and J genes by comparing TCR nucleotide sequences with IMGT/GENE-DB human TR gene sequences. Using the TCRdist pipeline, a later analysis assigned CDR3 sequences along with most-parsimonious VDJ recombination scenarios. A later analysis defined each TCR beta chain by its CDR3 amino acid sequence plus V-gene family, and excluded reads lacking a unique V-gene family. As a way to deal with suspected cross-contamination and a sequencing artifact, a later analysis dropped 640 or so nucleotide sequences that were highly shared and had low generation probability. A later analysis calculated a clonal expansion index for each public chain from normalized within-repertoire ranks of inferred template counts. In a later analysis, generation probabilities were computed using a VDJ recombination model fitted to out-of-frame rearrangements, and the results were checked against IGoR. Hypergeometric tests were used in a later analysis to score TCR-TCR, TCR-HLA and TCR-CMV co-occurrence, with a repertoire-size bias correction applied to the TCR pairs. In a later analysis, false discovery rates were estimated by permuting HLA or CMV assignments 20 times. In a later analysis, co-occurring TCRs were grouped with DBSCAN, and TCRdist sequence similarity was added when clustering was performed within HLA-allele-positive subsets. Repertoires with fewer than 30,000 or more than 120,000 public chains were left out of co-occurrence clustering, as were five repertoires with anomalous nucleotide sharing. Sourced from immuneACCESS, this table was stored by TCRdb with only in-frame sequences that have V and J called. A share of the clones is absent; for the studies checked, an unresolved V gene accounts for under half, and the remainder has no known explanation. That table furnishes V, J and clone size, whereas the DNA furnished D and trimming. This sample has 100,000 or so clones in its table, and over 12% of those were observed once. The ten largest make up more than 0.65% of the sample.

The CDR3, cysteine through phenylalanine, is 17 amino acids long. Kept here is only the CDR3 DNA, which spans 51 bases and is read in frame from base 1. V loses 0 bases of germline sequence and J loses 0 bases, and the interval between the two ends is 12 bases. The CDR1 and CDR2 encoded by the germline V gene are SGHVS and FQNEAQ. The cohort comprised more than 550 healthy bone marrow donors. Cohort members were all nominally healthy when sampled, although unrecorded immune exposures were likely present. The donor was CMV seronegative and belonged to the group of 352 seronegative cohort members. A peripheral blood sample was collected from each donor, and TCR beta sequencing was performed on peripheral blood mononuclear cells. The Qiagen DNeasy Blood Extraction Kit was used to extract genomic DNA from the blood cell samples. This clone was seen only a few times. Its antigen is not yet known. One base away there is no much larger clone; base qualities are not given.

The sequence links TRBV7-8 to TRBJ1-3, and possibly TRBD1, on 5 matching bases. This clonotype originated in a female donor in good health and CMV-seronegative. Sequenced material: PBMCs. For the CDR3, the sequence is CASSLAGDWGSGNTIYF. The nucleotides read TGTGCCAGCAGCTTAGCGGGGGACTGGGGCTCTGGAAACACCATATATTTT.